This T cell receptor beta chain was profiled in a study of T-cell memory formation after mild COVID-19. Study conclusions and caveats: Whereas later expanders leaned CD4+, clones contracting day 15 to 85 showed a balanced CD4/CD8 makeup.

TCRdb itself ran the 5' RACE reads through MiXCR, one entry per CDR3 protein. The sample gives 400,000 to 450,000 distinct CDR3 sequences, approximately 18% of which show up once; 20% to 25% is in the top ten. On this clonotype: Its specificity is unknown.

The V gene's germline CDR1 is DFQATT and CDR2 SNEGSKA (reference sequence). The V end lost 4 bases, the J end lost 3 bases, and 17 bases lay between the germline ends. This CDR3 has 15 residues. The V call is TRBV20-1, the J call TRBJ2-3; D is tentatively TRBD1 or TRBD2 (6 bases each). Sample: PBMCs or a T cell subset sorted from them (not recorded which). This TCR came from a man aged 18 to 35 who had mild COVID-19 (a few samples of this study predate the infection). Cell type and time point are not known. This CDR3 is CSAILLGGTTDTQYF. The CDR3 DNA reads TGCAGTGCTATCCTTCTTGGGGGGACAACAGATACGCAGTATTTT.